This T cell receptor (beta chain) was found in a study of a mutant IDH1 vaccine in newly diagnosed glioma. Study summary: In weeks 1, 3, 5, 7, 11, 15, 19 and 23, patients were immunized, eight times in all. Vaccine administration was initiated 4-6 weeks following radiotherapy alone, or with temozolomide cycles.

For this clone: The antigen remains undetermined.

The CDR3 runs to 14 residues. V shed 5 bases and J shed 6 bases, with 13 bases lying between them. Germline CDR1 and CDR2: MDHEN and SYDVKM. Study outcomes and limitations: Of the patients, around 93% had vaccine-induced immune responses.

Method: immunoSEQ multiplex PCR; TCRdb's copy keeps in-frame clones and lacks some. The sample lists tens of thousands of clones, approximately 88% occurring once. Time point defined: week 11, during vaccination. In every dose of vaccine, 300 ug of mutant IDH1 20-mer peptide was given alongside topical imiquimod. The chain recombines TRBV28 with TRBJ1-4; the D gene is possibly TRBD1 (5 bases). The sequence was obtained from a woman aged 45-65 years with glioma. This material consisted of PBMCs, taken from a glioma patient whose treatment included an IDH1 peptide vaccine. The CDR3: CASSGGGKYEKLFF. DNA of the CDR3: TGTGCCAGCAGTGGGGGGGGGAAGTATGAAAAACTGTTTTTT.